The source of this T cell receptor (beta chain) is a study of CD8 T cells in Susac syndrome. RNA totalling about 0.45 to 1 ug underwent reverse transcription with random hexamers. One entry per CDR3 protein, called by TCRdb with MiXCR from the immunoSEQ multiplex PCR reads. The table lists 55,000 to 70,000 distinct CDR3 sequences, 85% to 95% of them singletons, with 0.2% to 0.25% in the top ten. This CDR3 has 12 amino acids. V shed 7 bases and J shed 4 bases, with 13 bases lying between them. Germline-derived CDR1 and CDR2 are SQVTM and ANQGSEA. V usage is TRBV29-1 and J usage is TRBJ1-2; a possible D gene is TRBD1 (5 bases). The sequence derives from a human donor in good health. Sequencing used CD8+ T cells from PBMCs. CDR3: CSGTLGTYGYTF. The CDR3 nucleotides are TGCAGCGGTACATTGGGGACCTATGGCTACACCTTC.